This T cell receptor beta chain was recovered during a study of blood T cell repertoires in COVID-19. As for the study in general: Specimens from acute and convalescent COVID-19 originated in the United States, Italy and Spain.

Per the original methods: Amplification of reference gene primers provided the estimated nucleated cell counts. The data were produced by immunoSEQ multiplex PCR, yet TCRdb's version contains in-frame clones alone and is incomplete. The V and J calls and clone size are taken from that table; D and trimming were inferred from the DNA. The table records 250,000 to 350,000 clones, around nine tenths of them present only once. The V and J ends lost 6 bases and 4 bases, in that order; junction bases with no gene match: 7. Germline V gene lookup returns CDR1 MDHEN and CDR2 SYDVKM. CDR3 length equals 15 residues.

The V gene is TRBV28, the J gene TRBJ1-5; 9 nucleotides align to TRBD1. The TCR sequence derives from a man aged 25 to 40 with acute or convalescent COVID-19. The sequencing sample was made of peripheral blood. The CDR3 here is CASSSSGTGNQPQHF. For the CDR3, the DNA is TGTGCCAGCAGCTCATCCGGGACAGGGAATCAGCCCCAGCATTTT.